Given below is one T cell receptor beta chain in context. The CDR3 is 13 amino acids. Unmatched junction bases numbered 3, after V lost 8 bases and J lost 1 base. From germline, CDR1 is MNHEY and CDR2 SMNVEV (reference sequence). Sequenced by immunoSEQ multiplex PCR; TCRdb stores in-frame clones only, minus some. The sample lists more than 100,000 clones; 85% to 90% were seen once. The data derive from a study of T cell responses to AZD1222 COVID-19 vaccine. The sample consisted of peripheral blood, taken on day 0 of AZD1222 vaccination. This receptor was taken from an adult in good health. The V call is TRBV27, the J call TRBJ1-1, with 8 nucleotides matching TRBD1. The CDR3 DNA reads TGTGCCAGCGGCACAGGGGGGAACACTGAAGCTTTCTTT. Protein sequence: CASGTGGNTEAFF.